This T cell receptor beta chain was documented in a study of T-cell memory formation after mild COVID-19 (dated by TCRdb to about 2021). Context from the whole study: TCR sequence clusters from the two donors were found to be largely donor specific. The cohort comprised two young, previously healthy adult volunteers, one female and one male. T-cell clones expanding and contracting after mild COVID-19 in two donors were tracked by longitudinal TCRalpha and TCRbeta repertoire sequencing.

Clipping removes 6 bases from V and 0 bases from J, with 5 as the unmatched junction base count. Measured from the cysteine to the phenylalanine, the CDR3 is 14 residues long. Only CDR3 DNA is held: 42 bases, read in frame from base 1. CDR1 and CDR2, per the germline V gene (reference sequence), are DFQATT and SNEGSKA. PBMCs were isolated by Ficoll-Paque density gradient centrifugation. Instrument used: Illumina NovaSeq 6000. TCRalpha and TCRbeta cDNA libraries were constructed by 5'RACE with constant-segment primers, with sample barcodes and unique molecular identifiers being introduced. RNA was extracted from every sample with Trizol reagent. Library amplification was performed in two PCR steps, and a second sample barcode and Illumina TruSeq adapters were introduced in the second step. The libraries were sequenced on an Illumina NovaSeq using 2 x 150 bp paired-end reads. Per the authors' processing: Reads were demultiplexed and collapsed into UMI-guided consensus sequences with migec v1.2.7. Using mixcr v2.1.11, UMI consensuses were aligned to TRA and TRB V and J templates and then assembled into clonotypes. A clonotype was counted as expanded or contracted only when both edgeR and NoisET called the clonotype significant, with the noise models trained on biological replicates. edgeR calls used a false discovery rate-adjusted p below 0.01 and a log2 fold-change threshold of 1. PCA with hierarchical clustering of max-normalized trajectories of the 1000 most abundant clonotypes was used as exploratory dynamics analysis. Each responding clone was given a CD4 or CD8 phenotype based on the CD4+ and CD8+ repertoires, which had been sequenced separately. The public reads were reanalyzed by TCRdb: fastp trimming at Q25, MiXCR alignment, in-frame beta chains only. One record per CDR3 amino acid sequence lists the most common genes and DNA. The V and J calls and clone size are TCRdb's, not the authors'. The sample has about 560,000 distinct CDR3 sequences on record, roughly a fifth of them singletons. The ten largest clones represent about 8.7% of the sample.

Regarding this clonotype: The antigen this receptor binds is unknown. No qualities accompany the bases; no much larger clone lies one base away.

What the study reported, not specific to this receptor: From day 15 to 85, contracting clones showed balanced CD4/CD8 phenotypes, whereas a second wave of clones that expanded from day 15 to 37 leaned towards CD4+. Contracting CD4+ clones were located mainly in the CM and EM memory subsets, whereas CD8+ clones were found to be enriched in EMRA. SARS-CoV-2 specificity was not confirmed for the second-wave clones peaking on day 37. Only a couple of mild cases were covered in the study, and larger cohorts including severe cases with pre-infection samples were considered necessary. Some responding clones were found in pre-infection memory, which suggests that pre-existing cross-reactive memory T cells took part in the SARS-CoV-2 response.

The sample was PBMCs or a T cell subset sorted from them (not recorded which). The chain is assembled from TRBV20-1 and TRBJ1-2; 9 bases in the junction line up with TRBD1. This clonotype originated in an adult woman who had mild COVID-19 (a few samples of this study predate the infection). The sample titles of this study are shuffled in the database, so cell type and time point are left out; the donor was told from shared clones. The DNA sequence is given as TGCAGTGCCCGACAGGGGGGAACTAACTATGGCTACACCTTC. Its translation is CSARQGGTNYGYTF.